Sequencing of this T cell receptor (beta chain) was carried out in a study of graft-versus-host responses after intestinal transplantation. For the study at large: Grafts were multivisceral, liver-intestinal, or isolated intestinal. Every recipient had anti-thymocyte globulin induction and about three years of tacrolimus plus steroids.

This clone showed up just once. The antigen is not known. The V end was cut by 3 bases, the J end by 3 bases, with 13 bases between. CDR3 length: 15 residues. In germline, CDR1 is SGDLS, CDR2 YYNGEE. General observations from the study: GvH clones detected in recipient marrow included some appearing first in ileum or blood.

The protocol was immunoSEQ multiplex PCR, while the TCRdb copy is restricted to in-frame clones and leaves out a portion. Among 12,000 to 15,000 clones listed, about 95% were seen once. The material sequenced was PBMCs, taken 9 days after transplant. The chain combines TRBV9 with TRBJ2-1; tentatively, D is TRBD1 (6 bases). This TCR was recovered from a human patient who received an intestinal transplant, so some T cells may come from the graft donor. CDR3 amino acids: CASSAAGAVYNEQFF. The CDR3 nucleotides are TGTGCCAGCAGCGCCGCAGGGGCCGTCTACAATGAGCAGTTCTTC.